Listed below are T cell receptor beta chains from one sample, sequenced in a study of regulatory dendritic cells for organ transplantation. Their specific antigens are unknown. Libraries were prepared by immunoSEQ multiplex PCR; TCRdb keeps only in-frame clonotypes and omits some of them. The table records some 9,600 clones, roughly 65% of them present only once. Material for sequencing was naive CD4+ T cells from blood cultured with dendritic cells. Receptor source: a human donor in good health. Both conserved end residues are part of each CDR3. The D gene is left open where the match is weak. Only part of the rows carry a size: once, few, many, or a class if the clone is expanded.

d_gene | j_gene | abundance | v_gene | CDR3aa | CDR3nt
TRBD2 | TRBJ2-5 | once | TRBV11-1 | CASSLGSSGGLRETQYF | TGTGCCAGCAGCTTGGGGTCTAGCGGGGGATTAAGGGAGACCCAGTACTTC
. | TRBJ2-7 | . | TRBV4-3 | CASSQQTGVGEQYF | TGCGCCAGCAGCCAACAGACAGGTGTTGGCGAGCAGTACTTC
TRBD1 | TRBJ1-2 | . | TRBV6-1 | CASRGQGGDYGYTF | TGTGCCAGCAGGGGACAGGGAGGCGACTATGGCTACACCTTC
. | TRBJ2-1 | . | TRBV5-4 | CASSLGVSSYNEQFF | TGTGCCAGCAGCTTAGGGGTTAGCTCCTACAATGAGCAGTTCTTC
TRBD2 | TRBJ2-2 | . | TRBV11-3 | CASSPGLAEPTGELFF | TGTGCCAGCAGCCCGGGACTAGCGGAGCCGACCGGGGAGCTGTTTTTT
. | TRBJ1-1 | . | TRBV6-5 | CASSPRGGMNTEAFF | TGTGCCAGCAGTCCCCGGGGGGGGATGAACACTGAAGCTTTCTTT
TRBD2 | TRBJ2-5 | once | TRBV7-9 | CASSLIPSSGVKETQYF | TGTGCCAGCAGCTTAATTCCCTCTAGCGGGGTGAAAGAGACCCAGTACTTC
TRBD1 | TRBJ2-1 | . | TRBV19 | CASSIEATGVEQFF | TGTGCCAGTAGTATAGAAGCAACAGGGGTTGAGCAGTTCTTC
TRBD1 | TRBJ1-1 | . | TRBV5-1 | CASSPGTGELNTEAFF | TGCGCCAGCAGCCCCGGGACAGGGGAGCTGAACACTGAAGCTTTCTTT
TRBD2 | TRBJ2-1 | . | TRBV5-8 | CASSYSSGGVIYNEQFF | TGTGCCAGCAGCTATTCTAGCGGGGGGGTAATCTACAATGAGCAGTTCTTC